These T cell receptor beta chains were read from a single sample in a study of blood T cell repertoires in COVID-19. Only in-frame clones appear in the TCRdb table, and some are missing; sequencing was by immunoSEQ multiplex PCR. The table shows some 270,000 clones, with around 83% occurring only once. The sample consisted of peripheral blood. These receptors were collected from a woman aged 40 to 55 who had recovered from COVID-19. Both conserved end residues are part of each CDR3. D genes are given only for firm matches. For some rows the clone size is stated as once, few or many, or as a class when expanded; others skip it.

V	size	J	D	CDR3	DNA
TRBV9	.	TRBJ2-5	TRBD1	CASSPSSQGALGETQYF	TGTGCCAGCAGCCCTAGCTCACAGGGGGCGCTCGGAGAGACCCAGTACTTC
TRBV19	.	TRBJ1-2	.	CASSLGTTRGYTF	TGTGCCAGTAGCCTGGGGACTACCCGCGGCTACACCTTC
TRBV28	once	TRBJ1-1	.	CASSLPQGNTEAFF	TGTGCCAGCAGTTTACCACAGGGGAACACTGAAGCTTTCTTT
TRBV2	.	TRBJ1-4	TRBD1	CASSAESGGAGEKLFF	TGTGCCAGCAGTGCTGAATCAGGGGGTGCAGGGGAAAAACTGTTTTTT
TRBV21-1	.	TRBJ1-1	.	CASSKVSTCLGGAFF	TGTGCCAGCAGCAAAGTTTCGACATGCTTAGGAGGAGCTTTCTTT
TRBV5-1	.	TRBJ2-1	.	CASSRDSYNEQFF	TGCGCCAGCAGCCGGGACTCCTACAATGAGCAGTTCTTC
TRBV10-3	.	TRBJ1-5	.	CAISEFGTRSNQPQHF	TGTGCCATCAGTGAATTCGGGACACGTAGCAATCAGCCCCAGCATTTT
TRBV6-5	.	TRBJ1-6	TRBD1	CASSRTGGIRSLHF	TGTGCCAGCAGTCGGACAGGGGGTATTAGGTCCCTCCACTTT
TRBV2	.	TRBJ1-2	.	CATLNPVIYGYTF	TGTGCCACCTTAAACCCAGTTATTTATGGCTACACCTTC
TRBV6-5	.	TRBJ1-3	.	CASRPGTPGNTIYF	TGTGCCAGCAGGCCCGGGACTCCTGGAAACACCATATATTTT
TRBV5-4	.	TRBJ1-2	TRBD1	CASSLGTGGTYGYTF	TGTGCCAGCAGCTTGGGGACAGGGGGTACCTATGGCTACACCTTC
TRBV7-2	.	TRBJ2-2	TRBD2	CASSLWRGGNTGELFF	TGTGCCAGCAGCTTATGGCGCGGGGGGAACACCGGGGAGCTGTTTTTT
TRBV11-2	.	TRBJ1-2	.	CASSRTAQGPYGYTF	TGTGCCAGCAGCCGTACGGCGCAGGGGCCCTATGGCTACACCTTC
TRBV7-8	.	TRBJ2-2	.	CAFARSSAGELFF	TGTGCCTTCGCACGGTCGTCGGCCGGGGAGCTGTTTTTT
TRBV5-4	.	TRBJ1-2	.	CASSLGGGGSQYGYTF	TGTGCCAGCAGCTTGGGCGGCGGGGGAAGCCAGTATGGCTACACCTTC
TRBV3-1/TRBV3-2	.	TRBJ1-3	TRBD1	CASRLNPGTDNAIYF	TGTGCCAGCAGACTCAATCCGGGGACAGACAACGCCATATATTTT